This T cell receptor (beta chain) was documented in a study of high-grade serous ovarian cancer treatment subgroups (dated by TCRdb to the early 2020s). For the study in its entirety: A mean of around 13,000 reads and 7,500 or so unique TCR beta rearrangements per sample was generated by sequencing. The study profiled TCR beta repertoires in high-grade serous ovarian cancer patients grouped by complete gross resection or neoadjuvant chemotherapy response under a laparoscopic triage algorithm. The approximately 30-patient cohort included 10 patients with no residual disease after primary surgery (R0), 10 excellent NACT responders, and 10 poor NACT responders. In total there were 95 or so samples, since every patient provided one primary tumor sample and two metastatic tumor samples. The study at large found these results: Bulk tumor TCR sequencing lacked spatial information, limiting insight into HGSC tumor complexity and diversity. Repertoire similarity ranging from about 0.11 to 0.8 was observed between tumors from the same patient, whereas almost no similarity was observed between different patients. TCR clonal relatedness correlated positively with neoantigen level and, by trend, with copy number variation and mutation load from whole-genome sequencing. The TCR repertoire analyses centered on CDR3, and CDR1 and CDR2 were not analyzed.

Notes on this clone: Its recognized antigen is unknown. Base qualities were left out, and no much larger clone turns up one base away.

The 75 to 100 tumor samples underwent high-throughput TCR profiling using ImmunoSEQ. Regarding the original processing steps: The repertoire diversity metrics included richness (unique productive sequences), clonality, evenness and relatedness, and the Bhattacharyya coefficient was used to measure similarity between samples. In a sensitivity analysis, TCRs with fewer than two reads were excluded, and consistent conclusions were obtained. TCRdb retrieved this table from immuneACCESS and kept in-frame rearrangements only. Not all clones are present; in checked studies, unresolved V genes account for under half, and no reason is known for the remainder. V, J and clone size reflect that table, while D and trimming were determined from the DNA. Present in this sample are some 2,100 clones, over 70% of which were seen just once. 8.2% of the sample belongs to the ten largest clones. Tumor samples were obtained before definitive surgery or chemotherapy. The MD Anderson Biospecimen Extraction Resource handled genomic DNA extraction, while the MD Anderson Cancer Genomics Laboratory carried out the TCR sequencing.

Sequenced input: tumor tissue. The TCR sequence derives from a human donor with high-grade serous ovarian cancer.

Here is the DNA: TGTGCCATCAGTCCCGGGACAGGGAACACCGGGGAGCTGTTTTTT. Translated, this is CAISPGTGNTGELFF. The rearrangement joined TRBV10-3 to TRBJ2-2, and TRBD1 matches 8 of the central bases. V trim: 5 bases; J trim: 1 base; unmatched bases: 3. Inclusive of the bounding cysteine and phenylalanine, the CDR3 is 15 residues long. The kept DNA is CDR3 alone, 45 bases in frame from the first base. The germline V gene supplies CDR1 ENHRY and CDR2 SYGVKD.